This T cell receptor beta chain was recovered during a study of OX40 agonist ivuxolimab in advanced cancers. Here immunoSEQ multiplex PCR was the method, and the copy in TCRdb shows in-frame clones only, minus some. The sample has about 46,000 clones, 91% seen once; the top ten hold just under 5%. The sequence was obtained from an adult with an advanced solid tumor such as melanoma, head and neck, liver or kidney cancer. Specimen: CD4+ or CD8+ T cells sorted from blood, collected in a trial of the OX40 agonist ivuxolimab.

The CDR3 nucleotides read TGTGCCTGGAGTGTATTGAACGGGAACTATGGCTACACCTTC. This codes for CAWSVLNGNYGYTF. The V call is TRBV30, the J call TRBJ1-2; D not resolved. The CDR3 is 14 amino acids. Trimming removed 0 bases at V and 2 bases at J, with 10 bases between. CDR1 is GTSNPN and CDR2 is SVGIG in the germline V gene (reference sequence).